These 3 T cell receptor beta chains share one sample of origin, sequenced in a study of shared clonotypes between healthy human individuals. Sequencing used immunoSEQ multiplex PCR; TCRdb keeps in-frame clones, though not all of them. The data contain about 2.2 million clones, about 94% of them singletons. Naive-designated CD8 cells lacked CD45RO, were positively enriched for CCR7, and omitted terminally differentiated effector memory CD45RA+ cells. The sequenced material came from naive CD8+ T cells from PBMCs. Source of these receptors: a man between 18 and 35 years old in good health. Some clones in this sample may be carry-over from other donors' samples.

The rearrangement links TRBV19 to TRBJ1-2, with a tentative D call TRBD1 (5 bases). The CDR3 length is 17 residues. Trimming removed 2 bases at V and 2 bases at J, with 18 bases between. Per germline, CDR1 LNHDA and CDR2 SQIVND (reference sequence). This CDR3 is CASSITFRRGVNYGYTF. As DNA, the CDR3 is TGTGCCAGTAGTATAACTTTTAGGAGGGGCGTAAACTATGGCTACACCTTC.

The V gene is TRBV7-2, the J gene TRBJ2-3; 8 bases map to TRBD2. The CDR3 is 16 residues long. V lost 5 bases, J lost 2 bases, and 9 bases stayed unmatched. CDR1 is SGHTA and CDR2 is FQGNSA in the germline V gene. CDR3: CASSPYRGGVTDTQYF. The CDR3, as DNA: TGTGCCAGCAGCCCCTATCGGGGGGGCGTCACAGATACGCAGTATTTT.

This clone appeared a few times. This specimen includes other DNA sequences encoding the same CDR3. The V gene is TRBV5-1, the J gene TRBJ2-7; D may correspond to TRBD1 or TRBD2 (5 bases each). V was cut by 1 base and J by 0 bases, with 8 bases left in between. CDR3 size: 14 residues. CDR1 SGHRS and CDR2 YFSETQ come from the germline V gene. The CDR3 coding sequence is TGCGCCAGCAGCTTGTCTGGGGGCTCCTACGAGCAGTACTTC. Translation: CASSLSGGSYEQYF.